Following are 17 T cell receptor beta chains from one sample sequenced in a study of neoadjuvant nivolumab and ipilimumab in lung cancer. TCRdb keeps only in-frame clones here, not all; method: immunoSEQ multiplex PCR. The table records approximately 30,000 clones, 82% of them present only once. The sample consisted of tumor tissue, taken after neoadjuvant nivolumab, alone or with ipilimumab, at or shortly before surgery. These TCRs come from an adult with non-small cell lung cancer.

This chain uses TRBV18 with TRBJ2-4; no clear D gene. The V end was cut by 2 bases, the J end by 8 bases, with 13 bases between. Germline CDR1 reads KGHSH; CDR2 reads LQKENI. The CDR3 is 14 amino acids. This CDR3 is CASSPGAGEDIQYF. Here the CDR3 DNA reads TGTGCCAGCTCACCAGGAGCAGGTGAGGACATTCAGTACTTC.

The CDR3, as DNA: TGTGCCAGTGGGAGAGCCAGGGGACCCGGGGCGGAGCAGTACTTC. Its protein is CASGRARGPGAEQYF. J is TRBJ2-7 and V is TRBV11-3, with D perhaps matching TRBD1 (6 bases). V was shortened by 9 bases and J by 7 bases, with 25 bases between the two germline ends. The CDR3 spans 15 residues. The germline V gene has CDR1 SGHNT and CDR2 YENEEA.

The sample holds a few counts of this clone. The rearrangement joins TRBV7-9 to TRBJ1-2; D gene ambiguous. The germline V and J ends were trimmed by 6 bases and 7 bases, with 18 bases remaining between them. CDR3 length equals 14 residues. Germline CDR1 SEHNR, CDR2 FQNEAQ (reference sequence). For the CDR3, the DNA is TGTGCCAGCAGAAATAACGGGGTATTTCCTGGCTACACCTTC. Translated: CASRNNGVFPGYTF.

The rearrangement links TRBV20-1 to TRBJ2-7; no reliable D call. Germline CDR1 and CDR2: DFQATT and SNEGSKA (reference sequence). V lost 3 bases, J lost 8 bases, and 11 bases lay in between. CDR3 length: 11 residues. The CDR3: CSASDGNQQYF. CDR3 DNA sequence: TGCAGTGCTAGTGATGGCAACCAGCAGTACTTC.

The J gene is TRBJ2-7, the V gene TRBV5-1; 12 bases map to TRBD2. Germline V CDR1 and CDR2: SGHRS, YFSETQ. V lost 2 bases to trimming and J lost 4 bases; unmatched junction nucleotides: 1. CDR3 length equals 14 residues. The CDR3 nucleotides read TGCGCCAGCAGCTTTCTAGCGGGAGGGTACGAGCAGTACTTC. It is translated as CASSFLAGGYEQYF.

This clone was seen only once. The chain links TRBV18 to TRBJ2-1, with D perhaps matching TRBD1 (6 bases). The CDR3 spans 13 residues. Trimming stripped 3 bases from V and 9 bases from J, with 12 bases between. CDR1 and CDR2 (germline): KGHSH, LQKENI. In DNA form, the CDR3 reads TGTGCCAGCTCACCGGACGGGACAACTGAGCAGTTCTTC. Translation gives CASSPDGTTEQFF.

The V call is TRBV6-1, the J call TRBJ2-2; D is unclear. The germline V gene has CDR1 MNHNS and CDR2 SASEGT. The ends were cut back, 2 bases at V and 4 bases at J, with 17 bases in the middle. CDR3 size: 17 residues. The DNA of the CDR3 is TGTGCCAGCAGTGAATTATTTAGGAGAGGCGGCACCGGGGAGCTGTTTTTT. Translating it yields CASSELFRRGGTGELFF.

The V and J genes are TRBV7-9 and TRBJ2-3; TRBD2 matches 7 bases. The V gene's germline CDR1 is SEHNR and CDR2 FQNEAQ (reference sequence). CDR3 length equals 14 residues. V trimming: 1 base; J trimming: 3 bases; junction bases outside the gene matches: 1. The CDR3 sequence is CASSLVSGTDTQYF. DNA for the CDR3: TGTGCCAGCAGCTTAGTTAGCGGGACAGATACGCAGTATTTT. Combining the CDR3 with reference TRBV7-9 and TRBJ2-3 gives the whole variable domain DTGVSQNPRHKITKRGQNVTFRCDPISEHNRLYWYRQTLGQGPEFLTYFQNEAQLEKSRLLSDRFSAERPKGSFSTLEIQRTEQGDSAMYLCASSLVSGTDTQYFGPGTRLTVL.

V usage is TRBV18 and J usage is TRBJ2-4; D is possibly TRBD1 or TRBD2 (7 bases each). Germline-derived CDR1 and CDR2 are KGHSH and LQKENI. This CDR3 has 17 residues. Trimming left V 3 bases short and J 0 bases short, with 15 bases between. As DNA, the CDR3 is TGTGCCAGCTCACCGTCCAGGGGGGGGACAGCCAAAAACATTCAGTACTTC. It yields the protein CASSPSRGGTAKNIQYF.

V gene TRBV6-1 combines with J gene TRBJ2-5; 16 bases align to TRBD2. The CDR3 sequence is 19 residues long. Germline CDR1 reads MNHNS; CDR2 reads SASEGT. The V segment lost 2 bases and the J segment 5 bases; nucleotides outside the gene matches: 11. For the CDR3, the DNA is TGTGCCAGCAGTGAACGATGGGGACTAGCGGGAGGGCCGTGGGAGACCCAGTACTTC. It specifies CASSERWGLAGGPWETQYF.

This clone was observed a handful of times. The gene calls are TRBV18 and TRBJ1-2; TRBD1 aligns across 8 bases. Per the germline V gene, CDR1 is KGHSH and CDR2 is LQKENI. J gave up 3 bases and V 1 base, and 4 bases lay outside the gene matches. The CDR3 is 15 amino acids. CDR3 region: CASSPLDRGDYGYTF. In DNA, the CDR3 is TGTGCCAGCTCACCACTAGACAGGGGCGACTATGGCTACACCTTC.

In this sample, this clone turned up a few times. The CDR3: CASSPSQSGRSNQPQHF. In DNA form, the CDR3 reads TGTGCCAGCTCACCCTCACAGTCGGGACGTAGTAATCAGCCCCAGCATTTT. The chain couples TRBV18 to TRBJ1-5; possibly TRBD1 for D (5 bases). Trimming stripped 3 bases from V and 4 bases from J, with 19 bases between. The CDR3 consists of 17 residues. CDR1 is KGHSH, CDR2 LQKENI, per germline.

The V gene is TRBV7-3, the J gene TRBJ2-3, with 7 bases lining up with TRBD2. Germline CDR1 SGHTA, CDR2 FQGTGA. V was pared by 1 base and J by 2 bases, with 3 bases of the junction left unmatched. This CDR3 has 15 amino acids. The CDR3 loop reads CASSLRLADTDTQYF. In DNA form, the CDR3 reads TGTGCCAGCAGCTTAAGGCTAGCGGACACAGATACGCAGTATTTT.

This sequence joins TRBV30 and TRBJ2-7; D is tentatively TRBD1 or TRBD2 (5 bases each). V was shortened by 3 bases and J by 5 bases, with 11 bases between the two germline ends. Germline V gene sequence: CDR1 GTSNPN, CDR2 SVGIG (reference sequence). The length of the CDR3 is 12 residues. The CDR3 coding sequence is TGTGCCTGGAGCAGGGACGTCCACGAGCAGTACTTC. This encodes CAWSRDVHEQYF.

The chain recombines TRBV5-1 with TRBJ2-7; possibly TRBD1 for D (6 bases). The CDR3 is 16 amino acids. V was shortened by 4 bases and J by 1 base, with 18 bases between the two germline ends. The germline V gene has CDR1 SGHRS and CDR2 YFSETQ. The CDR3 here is CASSLGGTGRSYEQYF. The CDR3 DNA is TGCGCCAGCAGCCTAGGGGGAACAGGGCGGTCCTACGAGCAGTACTTC.

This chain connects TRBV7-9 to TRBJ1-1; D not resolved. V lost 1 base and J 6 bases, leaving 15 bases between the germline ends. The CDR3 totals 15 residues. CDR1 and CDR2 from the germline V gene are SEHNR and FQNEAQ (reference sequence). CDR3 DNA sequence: TGTGCCAGCAGCTTAGACGTCTTTCGGTCTTCTGAAGCTTTCTTT. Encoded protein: CASSLDVFRSSEAFF.

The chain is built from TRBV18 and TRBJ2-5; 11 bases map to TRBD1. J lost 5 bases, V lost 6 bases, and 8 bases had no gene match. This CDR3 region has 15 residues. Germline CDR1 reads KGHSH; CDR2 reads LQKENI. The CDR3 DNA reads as TGTGCCAGCTCTCCCGGACAGGGGGCGTGGGAGACCCAGTACTTC. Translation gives CASSPGQGAWETQYF.